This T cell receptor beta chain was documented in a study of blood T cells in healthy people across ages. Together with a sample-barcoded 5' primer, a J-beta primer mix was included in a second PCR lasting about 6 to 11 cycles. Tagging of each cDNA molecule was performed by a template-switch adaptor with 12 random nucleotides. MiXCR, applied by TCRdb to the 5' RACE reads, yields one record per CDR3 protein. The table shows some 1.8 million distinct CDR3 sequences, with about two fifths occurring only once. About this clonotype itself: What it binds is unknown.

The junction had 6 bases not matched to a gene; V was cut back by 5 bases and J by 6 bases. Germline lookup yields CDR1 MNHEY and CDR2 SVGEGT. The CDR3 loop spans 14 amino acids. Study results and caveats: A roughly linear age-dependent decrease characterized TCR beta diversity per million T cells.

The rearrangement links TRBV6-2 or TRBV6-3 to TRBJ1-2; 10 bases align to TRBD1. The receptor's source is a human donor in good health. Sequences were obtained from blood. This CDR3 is CASSMDRGNDGYTF. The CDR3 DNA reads TGTGCCAGCAGTATGGACAGGGGGAACGATGGCTACACCTTC.